This section outlines one T cell receptor beta chain sequence together with its context. The antigen remains unidentified. CDR1 MDHEN and CDR2 SYDVKM come from the germline V gene. The CDR3 is 12 residues long. The V and J ends lost 8 bases and 3 bases, in that order; junction bases with no gene match: 3. PCR amplification relied on 60 Vbeta primers (plus 13 Jbeta primers). TCRdb's table, derived via immunoSEQ multiplex PCR, lists solely in-frame clones and lacks some. The repertoire includes over 130,000 clones, 70% to 85% of them detected once, and around 1.5% sits in the top ten. This sample is part of a study of cytomegalovirus exposure and HLA in healthy donors. Study-wide background: Falling in the Caucasian-associated ancestry cluster were 81% of 398 genotyped donors.

Study-wide findings and caveats: Apart from CMV serostatus, no immune exposure information was available. What TCR beta sequences reportedly achieved was accurate prediction of HLA-A and HLA-B alleles in most subjects. For most TCR sequences rarity was the rule, although some public TCRs occurred in many donors.

The sequenced sample was PBMCs. V is TRBV28 and J is TRBJ1-1; 7 nucleotides agree with TRBD1. This clonotype was obtained from a man aged 30 to 39 in good health and CMV-seropositive. CDR3 DNA: TGTGCCAGCTACACAGGGGACACTGAAGCTTTCTTT. Translation gives CASYTGDTEAFF. Supplemented by reference TRBV28 and TRBJ1-1, the full variable domain reads DVKVTQSSRYLVKRTGEKVFLECVQDMDHENMFWYRQDPGLGLRLIYFSYDVKMKEKGDIPEGYSVSREKKERFSLILESASTNQTSMYLCASYTGDTEAFFGQGTRLTVV.